The clone carrying this TCR beta chain has only a few counts. This record comes from a study of T-cell memory formation after mild COVID-19. The CDR3 totals 15 residues. V shed 6 bases and J 9 bases; nucleotides not matched to a gene: 8. Per the germline V gene, CDR1 is SNHLY and CDR2 is FYNNEI. From 5'RACE with constant-segment primers came TCR alpha and TCR beta cDNA libraries that carried sample barcodes and UMIs. TCRdb analysed the 5' RACE reads with MiXCR anew, one entry per CDR3 protein. The sample holds under 650,000 distinct CDR3 sequences, approximately 18% seen once. This TCR came from an adult woman who had mild COVID-19 (a few samples of this study predate the infection). Cell type and time point are not known. J is TRBJ2-1 and V is TRBV2; 13 positions agree with TRBD2. The material sequenced was PBMCs or a T cell subset sorted from them (not recorded which). CDR3 DNA: TGTGCCAGCAGCCCAAGGACTAGCGGGAGCGGTGAGCAGTTCTTC. Protein product: CASSPRTSGSGEQFF. Filled out from reference TRBV2 and TRBJ2-1, the complete variable domain reads EPEVTQTPSHQVTQMGQEVILRCVPISNHLYFYWYRQILGQKVEFLVSFYNNEISEKSEIFDDQFSVERPDGSNFTLKIRSTKLEDSAMYFCASSPRTSGSGEQFFGPGTRLTVL.